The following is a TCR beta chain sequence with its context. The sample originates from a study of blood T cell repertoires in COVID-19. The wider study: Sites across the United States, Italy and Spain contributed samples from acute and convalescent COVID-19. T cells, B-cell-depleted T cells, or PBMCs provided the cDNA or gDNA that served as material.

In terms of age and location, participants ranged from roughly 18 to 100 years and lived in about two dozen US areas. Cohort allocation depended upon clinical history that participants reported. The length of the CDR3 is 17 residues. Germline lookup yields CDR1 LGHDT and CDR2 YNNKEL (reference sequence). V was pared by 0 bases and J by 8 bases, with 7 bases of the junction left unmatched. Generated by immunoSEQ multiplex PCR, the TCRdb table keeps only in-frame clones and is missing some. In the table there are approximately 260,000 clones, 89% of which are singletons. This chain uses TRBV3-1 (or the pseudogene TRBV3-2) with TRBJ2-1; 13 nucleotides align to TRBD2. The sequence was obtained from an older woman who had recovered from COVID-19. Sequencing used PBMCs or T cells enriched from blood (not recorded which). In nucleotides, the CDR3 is TGTGCCAGCAGCCAAGACCTACTAGCGGGAGGGCCTCATGAGCAGTTCTTC. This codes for CASSQDLLAGGPHEQFF.